Only a few counts were recorded for the clone carrying this T cell receptor (beta chain). Its antigen is not known. V dropped 6 bases and J dropped 3 bases, with 18 bases sitting between them. The CDR3 is made up of 16 amino acids. Germline lookup yields CDR1 SGHTA and CDR2 FQGNSA. Generated by immunoSEQ multiplex PCR, the TCRdb table keeps only in-frame clones and is missing some. In the table there are more than 200,000 clones, roughly 70% of which are singletons. This record comes from a study of cytotoxic CD8 clonotypes in ibrutinib-treated CLL. Study in general: Among the patients, over 9 presented as relapsed/refractory and around 16 as treatment-naive; around 18 showed unmutated IGHV. Study-wide points: Private clonotypes, not public ones, expanded at ibrutinib response. In comparison with age-matched healthy donors, baseline clonality was higher and tracked circulating CD8+ T-cell counts. Clonality was higher at ibrutinib response and returned toward baseline at progression.

This receptor was obtained from a human donor with chronic lymphocytic leukemia. The chain carries TRBV7-2 and TRBJ2-1; D uncertain. The sequences come from PBMCs, collected after 24 months of ibrutinib treatment. CDR3 coding DNA: TGTGCCAGCAGTCCATACCCGTCCTCAAACTACAATGAGCAGTTCTTC. This codes for CASSPYPSSNYNEQFF.